This passage covers 14 T cell receptor beta chains from one sample sequenced in a study of cytomegalovirus exposure and HLA in healthy donors (dated by TCRdb to between 2016 and 2019). Libraries were built with the immunoSEQ multiplex PCR assay. For the multiplex PCR, a mixture combining 60 forward primers for TCR Vbeta segments and 13 reverse primers for TCR Jbeta segments was used. TCRdb's version of the immuneACCESS table is confined to in-frame rearrangements and falls short of the full clone set. An unresolved V gene accounts for under half of the shortfall where checked; the remainder is of unknown origin. Counted in this sample were about 190,000 clones; over 70% of them appeared once. The top ten clones comprise less than 4% of the sample. The sequenced material came from PBMCs. These receptors all come from a woman aged 25-40 years in good health and CMV-seropositive.

The chain combines TRBV7-9 with TRBJ1-2, with unresolved D. CDR3 length equals 12 residues. V lost 5 bases and J 8 bases, leaving 12 bases between the germline ends. Germline CDR1 SEHNR, CDR2 FQNEAQ (reference sequence). DNA of the CDR3: TGTGCCAGCAGCCTCGGCAGCGGGGGCTACACCTTC. It encodes CASSLGSGGYTF. The variable domain in full, completed from reference TRBV7-9 and TRBJ1-2, reads DTGVSQNPRHKITKRGQNVTFRCDPISEHNRLYWYRQTLGQGPEFLTYFQNEAQLEKSRLLSDRFSAERPKGSFSTLEIQRTEQGDSAMYLCASSLGSGGYTFGSGTRLTVV.

V usage is TRBV18 and J usage is TRBJ2-3; D gene unclear. Germline CDR1 is KGHSH and CDR2 is LQKENI. V was clipped by 6 bases and J by 2 bases, with 3 bases between them. The CDR3 is 11 amino acids. CDR3 DNA: TGTGCCAGCTCCCTCACAGATACGCAGTATTTT. It is translated as CASSLTDTQYF.

The chain uses TRBV28 and TRBJ2-7; 9 nucleotides agree with TRBD1. The V segment lost 4 bases and the J segment 2 bases; nucleotides outside the gene matches: 0. The CDR3 covers 13 residues. Germline-derived CDR1 and CDR2 are MDHEN and SYDVKM. CDR3 amino acids: CASSWTGAYEQYF. DNA of the CDR3: TGTGCCAGCAGTTGGACAGGGGCCTACGAGCAGTACTTC.

This chain connects TRBV2 to TRBJ1-2; no definite D call. V was cut by 8 bases and J by 7 bases, with 23 bases left in between. CDR1 is SNHLY, CDR2 FYNNEI, per germline. CDR3 length: 15 amino acids. Here the CDR3 DNA reads TGTGCCAGCCGCCTATTCTCTCCGGCGGAGGGTGGCTACACCTTC. Residues: CASRLFSPAEGGYTF.

This clone was observed a few times. The chain uses TRBV19 and TRBJ2-3, with a weak D call TRBD2 (5 bases). The germline CDR1 and CDR2 sequences are LNHDA and SQIVND (reference sequence). The CDR3 runs 15 residues. V gave up 3 bases and J gave up 1 base, with 11 bases separating them. Written as DNA, the CDR3 is TGTGCCAGTAGTATGGTCGGGGTCCGCACAGATACGCAGTATTTT. This encodes CASSMVGVRTDTQYF. Looking up the rest from reference TRBV19 and TRBJ2-3 gives the full variable domain: DGGITQSPKYLFRKEGQNVTLSCEQNLNHDAMYWYRQDPGQGLRLIYYSQIVNDFQKGDIAEGYSVSREKKESFPLTVTSAQKNPTAFYLCASSMVGVRTDTQYFGPGTRLTVL.

As concerns this clone: Its ends do not fully match the called genes, so a read error is possible. The gene calls are TRBV5-1 and TRBJ2-1, with D possibly TRBD2 on 6 matching bases. The CDR3 has 13 amino acids. The germline V gene has CDR1 SGHRS and CDR2 YFSETQ. The CDR3 loop is CASSFGSGNVQFF. DNA of the CDR3: TGCGCCAGCAGCTTTGGTAGCGGCAATGTGCAGTTCTTC.

The chain employs TRBV5-6 and TRBJ1-1, with D possibly TRBD1 on 5 matching bases. V was clipped by 1 base and J by 1 base, with 8 bases between them. The V gene's germline CDR1 is SGHDT and CDR2 YYEEEE. The CDR3 runs to 14 residues. DNA for the CDR3: TGTGCCAGCAGCTTGCAGGGCCCGAACACTGAAGCTTTCTTT. Amino acid sequence: CASSLQGPNTEAFF. Supplemented by reference TRBV5-6 and TRBJ1-1, the full variable domain reads DAGVTQSPTHLIKTRGQQVTLRCSPKSGHDTVSWYQQALGQGPQFIFQYYEEEERQRGNFPDRFSGHQFPNYSSELNVNALLLGDSALYLCASSLQGPNTEAFFGQGTRLTVV.

V usage is TRBV19 and J usage is TRBJ1-1; no clear D gene. Germline lookup yields CDR1 LNHDA and CDR2 SQIVND (reference sequence). The CDR3 is 12 residues long. Trimming removed 4 bases at V and 7 bases at J, with 10 bases between. The CDR3, as DNA: TGTGCCAGTAGTACGCTTGGCCTTGAAGCTTTCTTT. It yields the protein CASSTLGLEAFF.

This chain uses TRBV18 with TRBJ2-1, with TRBD2 as a possible D gene (5 bases). V was pared by 3 bases and J by 7 bases, with 10 bases between. Germline V CDR1 and CDR2: KGHSH, LQKENI. CDR3 length: 13 residues. This CDR3 is CASSPGRTNEQFF. The DNA for the CDR3 is TGTGCCAGCTCACCCGGCAGGACTAATGAGCAGTTCTTC.

The rearrangement joins TRBV6-4 to TRBJ2-1; 7 positions match TRBD1. This CDR3 has 13 residues. Germline V CDR1 and CDR2: MRHNA, SNTAGT. Trimming cost V 4 bases and J 4 bases; bases outside gene matches: 1. The CDR3 sequence is CASSVTGYNEQFF. DNA for the CDR3: TGTGCCAGCAGTGTGACAGGGTACAATGAGCAGTTCTTC.

This clone was detected only a few times. The V call is TRBV2, the J call TRBJ2-1, with D perhaps TRBD1 (6 bases). Germline lookup yields CDR1 SNHLY and CDR2 FYNNEI. CDR3 length: 15 residues. V was pared by 8 bases and J by 4 bases, with 18 bases between. DNA for the CDR3: TGTGCCAGCGAGGGCCACAGGGTATGGTACAATGAGCAGTTCTTC. Its translation is CASEGHRVWYNEQFF.

The chain combines TRBV6-4 with TRBJ1-2; the match to TRBD1 covers 8 bases. Trimming cost V 3 bases and J 4 bases; bases outside gene matches: 4. The germline V gene encodes CDR1 MRHNA and CDR2 SNTAGT. The CDR3 extends over 14 amino acids. The CDR3 region is CASSEDRGTYGYTF. The DNA for the CDR3 is TGTGCCAGCAGTGAAGACAGGGGTACCTATGGCTACACCTTC.

This chain joins TRBV2 and TRBJ1-2; D unresolved. Per the germline V gene, CDR1 is SNHLY and CDR2 is FYNNEI. This CDR3 has 14 residues. The V and J ends lost 4 bases and 5 bases respectively, with 14 bases between them. The CDR3 loop reads CASSGGKTRYGYTF. As DNA, the CDR3 is TGTGCCAGCAGTGGTGGCAAGACCAGGTATGGCTACACCTTC.

This clone was observed a single time. This sequence joins TRBV7-9 and TRBJ2-1; D ambiguous. In germline, CDR1 is SEHNR, CDR2 FQNEAQ (reference sequence). The CDR3 loop spans 15 amino acids. Trimming took off 0 bases at V and 8 bases at J, with 14 bases between the two ends. CDR3 in DNA: TGTGCCAGCAGCTTAGCTCTACTACCCCTCTATGAGCAGTTCTTC. Translation: CASSLALLPLYEQFF.